This T cell receptor beta chain derives from a study of T cell responses to AZD1222 COVID-19 vaccine. Study results and caveats: Among spike-specific TCRs, nearly half reportedly target unmutated variant regions. Donors in the cohort were predominantly white British and more often female, and clonal diversity was possibly underestimated.

With respect to this clone: Its target is not known.

Assay: immunoSEQ multiplex PCR; the TCRdb copy retains only in-frame clones and omits some. The sample holds about 180,000 clones, roughly nine tenths seen once. This specimen consisted of peripheral blood, obtained on day 0 of AZD1222 vaccination. The sequence was collected from an adult in good health.

The CDR3: CASNPGLLNTEAFF. CDR3 bases: TGTGCCAGCAATCCAGGGCTGCTGAACACTGAAGCTTTCTTT. The chain combines TRBV9 with TRBJ1-1; D might be TRBD1 (5 bases). CDR1 is SGDLS, CDR2 YYNGEE, per germline. Trimming removed 6 bases at V and 0 bases at J, with 12 bases between. This CDR3 spans 14 amino acids.